The 15 T cell receptor beta chains below were found in one sample sequenced in a study of CD8 T cells in Susac syndrome. After extraction with the RNeasy kit, 0.5 to 1 ug of the RNA was reverse transcribed using random hexamers. TCRdb processed the immunoSEQ multiplex PCR reads anew with MiXCR; each CDR3 protein has one entry. The sample shows roughly 250,000 distinct CDR3 sequences, almost 97% of them seen only once. Sequenced input: CD4+ T cells from PBMCs. These receptors were collected from a human donor with Susac syndrome.

This chain joins TRBV15 and TRBJ1-2; TRBD1 agrees at 10 bases. V lost 3 bases and J lost 2; bases outside the gene matches: 0. Germline V gene data show CDR1 as LNHNV and CDR2 as YYDKDF (reference sequence). The CDR3 consists of 14 residues. This chain's CDR3 is CATSRGQGNYGYTF. The CDR3 DNA reads TGTGCCACCAGCAGGGGACAGGGGAACTATGGCTACACCTTC.

This chain joins TRBV20-1 and TRBJ2-5; 9 nucleotides align to TRBD2. CDR3 length equals 13 residues. Germline V gives CDR1 DFQATT, CDR2 SNEGSKA (reference sequence). J was trimmed by 2 bases and V by 7 bases; bases with no gene match: 5. In DNA form, the CDR3 reads TGCAGTGTCCGACTAGCGGTTCAAGAGACCCAGTACTTC. Its protein is CSVRLAVQETQYF.

The chain recombines TRBV14 with TRBJ2-5; 7 bases fit TRBD1. Germline CDR1 reads SGHDN; CDR2 reads FVKESK. CDR3 length equals 14 residues. V shed 2 bases, J shed 1 base, and the junction held 1 base outside the gene matches. The CDR3 DNA sequence: TGTGCCAGCAGCCAAAGGACAGGCCAAGAGACCCAGTACTTC. As protein: CASSQRTGQETQYF. The whole variable domain, filled in from reference TRBV14 and TRBJ2-5, reads EAGVTQFPSHSVIEKGQTVTLRCDPISGHDNLYWYRRVMGKEIKFLLHFVKESKQDESGMPNNRFLAERTGGTYSTLKVQPAELEDSGVYFCASSQRTGQETQYFGPGTRLLVL.

This chain joins TRBV29-1 and TRBJ2-2, with D uncertain. The CDR3 extends over 13 amino acids. Between the trimmed V and J ends, which lost 1 base and 7 bases, there was a span of 10 bases. Germline V lookup: CDR1 SQVTM, CDR2 ANQGSEA. The CDR3 protein is CSVEAPFGGELFF. CDR3 bases: TGCAGCGTTGAAGCTCCGTTCGGCGGGGAGCTGTTTTTT.

The chain is built from TRBV9 and TRBJ2-5; D is possibly TRBD2 (6 bases). Deletions cut 0 bases from V and 3 bases from J, with 15 bases between. This CDR3 is 16 amino acids long. The germline CDR1 and CDR2 sequences are SGDLS and YYNGEE. The CDR3 region is CASSVDSGGGEETQYF. In DNA, the CDR3 is TGTGCCAGCAGCGTAGATTCCGGGGGAGGAGAAGAGACCCAGTACTTC.

V usage is TRBV20-1 and J usage is TRBJ2-3; maybe TRBD1 (5 bases). The V and J ends lost 1 base and 1 base respectively, with 15 bases between them. The CDR3 length is 16 residues. Germline values: CDR1 DFQATT, CDR2 SNEGSKA (reference sequence). The CDR3 DNA follows: TGCAGTGCTAGAGGGCCTCCAGGGCCCGGCACAGATACGCAGTATTTT. It yields the protein CSARGPPGPGTDTQYF.

The rearrangement links TRBV4-1 to TRBJ1-1; D is unclear. V was pared by 8 bases and J by 6 bases, with 13 bases between. CDR3 length: 12 residues. Germline CDR1 reads MGHRA; CDR2 reads YSYEKL. CDR3 in DNA: TGCGCCAGCCGCAGCCCCGTCGCTGAAGCTTTCTTT. This encodes CASRSPVAEAFF.

The J gene is TRBJ2-3, the V gene TRBV20-1; tentatively, D is TRBD2 (6 bases). Between the trimmed V and J ends, which lost 1 base and 6 bases, there was a span of 14 bases. CDR1 is DFQATT, CDR2 SNEGSKA, per germline (reference sequence). This CDR3 contains 14 residues. The CDR3 region is CSARGGGFGDTQYF. The CDR3 DNA follows: TGCAGTGCTAGAGGGGGAGGCTTCGGGGATACGCAGTATTTT.

V is TRBV30 and J is TRBJ2-7; D might be TRBD1 (5 bases). Germline V gene sequence: CDR1 GTSNPN, CDR2 SVGIG (reference sequence). The CDR3 covers 15 residues. V was trimmed by 0 bases and J by 1 base, leaving 13 bases between them. CDR3 bases: TGTGCCTGGAGTGTGGGCAGGGTGATTTCCTACGAGCAGTACTTC. Translating it yields CAWSVGRVISYEQYF.

V gene TRBV5-6 combines with J gene TRBJ2-5, with 9 bases aligning to TRBD2. The V and J ends lost 0 bases and 5 bases, in that order; junction bases with no gene match: 14. Germline V gene lookup returns CDR1 SGHDT and CDR2 YYEEEE. The CDR3 extends over 18 amino acids. This CDR3 is CASSLDLVRGRAGETQYF. CDR3 DNA sequence: TGTGCCAGCAGCTTGGATTTGGTTCGCGGGAGGGCCGGGGAGACCCAGTACTTC.

CDR3 sequence reads: CASRRDSRTPQHF. The CDR3, as DNA: TGTGCCAGCCGGAGGGACAGCCGGACGCCCCAGCATTTT. This rearrangement joins TRBV6-5 to TRBJ1-5; 7 bases line up with TRBD1. V shed 8 bases and J 9 bases; nucleotides not matched to a gene: 10. The CDR3 spans 13 residues. Germline V lookup: CDR1 MNHEY, CDR2 SVGAGI.

The chain is built from TRBV20-1 and TRBJ2-3, with D maybe TRBD1 (6 bases). Trimming removed 6 bases at V and 3 bases at J, with 16 bases between. This CDR3 contains 14 residues. Germline-derived CDR1 and CDR2 are DFQATT and SNEGSKA (reference sequence). The CDR3: CSAPMRQGTDTQYF. The DNA of the CDR3 is TGCAGTGCCCCTATGCGGCAGGGGACAGATACGCAGTATTTT.

This chain connects TRBV30 to TRBJ2-1; no definite D call. This CDR3 comprises 14 residues. In germline, CDR1 is GTSNPN, CDR2 SVGIG (reference sequence). Trimming left V 0 bases short and J 2 bases short, with 8 bases between. The CDR3 here is CAWSVGYTYNEQFF. The CDR3, as DNA: TGTGCCTGGAGTGTTGGGTACACCTACAATGAGCAGTTCTTC. The whole variable domain, remainder taken from reference TRBV30 and TRBJ2-1, is SQTIHQWPATLVQPVGSPLSLECTVEGTSNPNLYWYRQAAGRGLQLLFYSVGIGQISSEVPQNLSASRPQDRQFILSSKKLLLSDSGFYLCAWSVGYTYNEQFFGPGTRLTVL.

This chain links TRBV29-1 with TRBJ2-5; no definite D call. The length of the CDR3 is 12 residues. Germline CDR1 and CDR2: SQVTM and ANQGSEA. The V end was cut by 4 bases, the J end by 0 bases, with 6 bases between. Here the CDR3 DNA reads TGCAGCGTTGCTTGGGACCAAGAGACCCAGTACTTC. Translation: CSVAWDQETQYF. Filled out from reference TRBV29-1 and TRBJ2-5, the complete variable domain reads SAVISQKPSRDICQRGTSLTIQCQVDSQVTMMFWYRQQPGQSLTLIATANQGSEATYESGFVIDKFPISRPNLTFSTLTVSNMSPEDSSIYLCSVAWDQETQYFGPGTRLLVL.

The chain employs TRBV20-1 and TRBJ2-3, with D perhaps given as TRBD1 or TRBD2 (5 bases each). Trimming shortened V by 0 bases and J by 4 bases, and 11 bases separated the two germline ends. This CDR3 is built from 14 residues. Germline CDR1 DFQATT, CDR2 SNEGSKA (reference sequence). CDR3 nucleotides: TGCAGTGCTAGAGATGCTCTGGGACCAGATACGCAGTATTTT. This codes for CSARDALGPDTQYF.